What follows are 14 T cell receptor beta chains derived from one specimen sequenced in a study of T cells after yellow fever vaccination. TCRdb fed the 5' RACE reads into MiXCR, producing one record per CDR3 protein. The sample holds 50,000 or so distinct CDR3 sequences; about 6.6% are singletons and the top ten take 20% to 25%. Sequencing was performed on CD8+ T cells not binding an NS4B(214-222) dextramer, sorted from PBMCs, taken approximately 47 days after the first yellow fever vaccination. Receptor source: a man aged 18 to 35 who received the YFV17D yellow fever vaccine.

This clonotype was counted only a few times. This rearrangement joins TRBV6-5 to TRBJ1-1; D call uncertain. The CDR3 totals 13 residues. V shed 0 bases and J shed 4 bases, with 6 bases lying between them. Germline V gene data show CDR1 as MNHEY and CDR2 as SVGAGI. The CDR3 DNA reads TGTGCCAGCAGTTACTCTAAAGCCACTGAAGCTTTCTTT. It yields the protein CASSYSKATEAFF.

This clonotype was counted many times. The chain uses TRBV9 and TRBJ1-1; the D gene is possibly TRBD1 (6 bases). Per the germline V gene, CDR1 is SGDLS and CDR2 is YYNGEE. The CDR3 covers 14 residues. The germline V and J ends were trimmed by 8 bases and 5 bases, with 19 bases remaining between them. CDR3 DNA sequence: TGTGCCAGTTCACCGGGAGGGGGTCTGACTGAAGCTTTCTTT. This sequence encodes CASSPGGGLTEAFF.

Ten or more counts support this clonotype. The chain combines TRBV20-1 with TRBJ2-7; no reliable D call. This CDR3 region has 14 residues. V shed 3 bases and J shed 0 bases, with 12 bases lying between them. Germline V gene sequence: CDR1 DFQATT, CDR2 SNEGSKA (reference sequence). The CDR3 sequence: CSARSQASSYEQYF. The CDR3 DNA reads TGCAGTGCTAGGAGCCAGGCTAGCTCCTACGAGCAGTACTTC.

This clonotype was found a few times. The chain joins TRBV5-5 to TRBJ1-5; TRBD1 agrees at 9 bases. V shed 4 bases and J 1 base; nucleotides not matched to a gene: 6. The germline V gene encodes CDR1 SGHKS and CDR2 YYEKEE (reference sequence). The CDR3 has 16 residues. Here the CDR3 reads CASSRYGTGSNQPQHF. The CDR3 coding sequence is TGTGCCAGCAGCCGATACGGGACAGGGAGCAATCAGCCCCAGCATTTT.

This clonotype was seen ten or more times. The chain is built from TRBV7-9 and TRBJ2-7, with 7 bases lining up with TRBD1. The germline CDR1 and CDR2 sequences are SEHNR and FQNEAQ (reference sequence). The J segment lost 8 bases and the V segment lost 5 bases, leaving 15 bases of the junction unmatched. CDR3 size: 15 residues. The CDR3 is CASSTSRDSWFQQYF. CDR3 coding DNA: TGTGCCAGCAGCACCAGCCGGGACAGTTGGTTTCAGCAGTACTTC.

This clonotype was seen more than once but under ten times. The chain carries TRBV20-1 and TRBJ2-7; no definite D call. Per the germline V gene, CDR1 is DFQATT and CDR2 is SNEGSKA (reference sequence). The V gene lost 5 bases and the J gene lost 4 bases, with 15 bases spanning the gap. The CDR3 loop spans 13 amino acids. The CDR3, as DNA: TGCAGTGCTTCAACCCTAGAAAGTTACGAGCAGTACGTC. Encoded protein: CSASTLESYEQYV.

This clonotype was counted many times. The chain uses TRBV11-3 and TRBJ2-1; D is perhaps TRBD2 (5 bases). This CDR3 is built from 15 residues. With 4 bases removed from V and 5 bases from J, the gap between germline ends came to 15 bases. Germline CDR1 and CDR2: SGHNT and YENEEA. The DNA for the CDR3 is TGTGCCAGCAGCTCCCGGGGTAGCGCAGACAATGAGCAGTTCTTC. Its translation: CASSSRGSADNEQFF.

The sample holds many counts of this clonotype. The chain has TRBV6-5 and TRBJ2-1; TRBD2 agrees at 10 bases. With V trimmed by 5 bases and J by 2 bases, 3 bases remained unmatched. The germline V gene encodes CDR1 MNHEY and CDR2 SVGAGI. CDR3 length: 15 residues. The CDR3 DNA sequence: TGTGCCAGCAGTATGACTAGCGGGCCCTACAATGAGCAGTTCTTC. This encodes CASSMTSGPYNEQFF.

The chain carries TRBV9 and TRBJ1-1; no reliable D call. CDR3 length: 15 residues. Trimming stripped 0 bases from V and 0 bases from J, with 9 bases between. Germline assignment: CDR1 SGDLS and CDR2 YYNGEE. The CDR3 DNA reads TGTGCCAGCAGCGTAGTTGAAGGACTGAACACTGAAGCTTTCTTT. It translates to CASSVVEGLNTEAFF.

The table lists this clonotype with a few counts. The rearrangement joins TRBV28 to TRBJ2-6, with unresolved D. V lost 6 bases to trimming and J lost 1 base, with 4 bases between them. The CDR3 runs to 13 residues. Germline CDR1 and CDR2: MDHEN and SYDVKM. CDR3 DNA: TGTGCCAGCAGGCGGTCTGGGGCCAACGTCCTGACTTTC. Residues: CASRRSGANVLTF.

This clonotype appeared many times. This chain joins TRBV4-1 and TRBJ2-2; unclear D gene. This CDR3 region has 15 residues. The germline V gene encodes CDR1 MGHRA and CDR2 YSYEKL. V dropped 4 bases and J dropped 3 bases, with 12 bases sitting between them. The CDR3 loop reads CASSLLSWDTGELFF. CDR3 in DNA: TGCGCCAGCAGCCTCTTATCGTGGGACACCGGGGAGCTGTTTTTT.

In this sample, this clonotype turned up a few times. This chain links TRBV5-4 with TRBJ2-3; D possibly corresponds to TRBD1 (5 bases). CDR3 length equals 15 residues. V was shortened by 0 bases and J by 2 bases, with 10 bases between the two germline ends. Per germline, CDR1 SGHNT and CDR2 YYREEE (reference sequence). The CDR3 DNA reads TGTGCCAGCAGCTTGGGAGCAGGGCCCACAGATACGCAGTATTTT. Translating gives CASSLGAGPTDTQYF.

This clonotype was found many times. The chain carries TRBV5-5 and TRBJ2-1, with D maybe TRBD1 (5 bases). This CDR3 has 13 residues. The V and J ends lost 2 bases and 7 bases respectively, with 10 bases between them. The germline gives CDR1 SGHKS, CDR2 YYEKEE (reference sequence). DNA for the CDR3: TGTGCCAGCAGCTTCGGCAGGGATAATGAGCAGTTCTTC. Translating it yields CASSFGRDNEQFF. Based on the CDR3 plus reference TRBV5-5 and TRBJ2-1, the full variable domain is DAGVTQSPTHLIKTRGQQVTLRCSPISGHKSVSWYQQVLGQGPQFIFQYYEKEERGRGNFPDRFSARQFPNYSSELNVNALLLGDSALYLCASSFGRDNEQFFGPGTRLTVL.

The V call is TRBV29-1, the J call TRBJ1-1; maybe TRBD1 (5 bases). Germline V gene lookup returns CDR1 SQVTM and CDR2 ANQGSEA. V lost 7 bases to trimming and J lost 0 bases, with 9 bases between them. The CDR3 is 12 amino acids. CDR3 DNA: TGCAGCGCCCAGGGACTGAACACTGAAGCTTTCTTT. Translation gives CSAQGLNTEAFF.